The 9 T cell receptor beta chains reported below all come from one sample, sequenced in a study of PD-1 blockade in classical Hodgkin lymphoma. Profiled with immunoSEQ multiplex PCR; TCRdb holds only in-frame clones, not every one. The table includes approximately 49,000 clones, nearly 80% detected once. Noted time point: cycle 4 day 1 (C4D1), after about 6 weeks of nivolumab. Every patient was affected by relapse after autologous stem cell transplantation, while exposure to brentuximab vedotin was not uniform. The input for sequencing was peripheral blood mononuclear cells (PBMCs), taken before the fourth cycle of nivolumab. Every receptor here comes from a human donor with classical Hodgkin lymphoma.

The chain is built from TRBV5-4 and TRBJ2-2; the match to TRBD2 covers 7 bases. The CDR3 consists of 15 residues. V lost 0 bases and J lost 1; bases outside the gene matches: 0. Germline V gives CDR1 SGHNT, CDR2 YYREEE (reference sequence). The CDR3, as DNA: TGTGCCAGCAGCTTGGGGACTAGGAACACCGGGGAGCTGTTTTTT. It translates to CASSLGTRNTGELFF.

This chain connects TRBV27 to TRBJ1-2; 7 bases are shared with TRBD1. The CDR3 covers 15 residues. The V gene's germline CDR1 is MNHEY and CDR2 SMNVEV (reference sequence). Losses at the gene ends were 5 bases for V and 3 bases for J; bases not matched to a gene: 9. The CDR3, as DNA: TGTGCCAGCAGTCAAGAGGACAGGCCCTACTATGGCTACACCTTC. Protein sequence: CASSQEDRPYYGYTF.

This clone was detected only once. The same CDR3 is also encoded by other DNA sequences in this sample. The J gene is TRBJ2-7, the V gene TRBV9; 10 nucleotides agree with TRBD1. Trimming cost V 4 bases and J 6 bases; bases outside gene matches: 7. The CDR3 loop spans 14 amino acids. Germline CDR1 is SGDLS and CDR2 is YYNGEE. This CDR3 is CASSSGQGTGEQYF. The CDR3 DNA reads TGTGCCAGCAGCTCGGGACAGGGGACTGGCGAGCAGTACTTC. Full variable domain (remainder filled in from reference TRBV9 and TRBJ2-7): DSGVTQTPKHLITATGQRVTLRCSPRSGDLSVYWYQQSLDQGLQFLIQYYNGEERAKGNILERFSAQQFPDLHSELNLSSLELGDSALYFCASSSGQGTGEQYFGPGTRLTVT.

The chain is built from TRBV5-1 and TRBJ1-3; D is uncertain. The CDR3 has 14 amino acids. V gave up 0 bases and J gave up 0 bases, with 4 bases separating them. The germline CDR1 and CDR2 sequences are SGHRS and YFSETQ. CDR3 DNA sequence: TGCGCCAGCAGCTTGGACGTCTCTGGAAACACCATATATTTT. The encoded protein is CASSLDVSGNTIYF.

This chain links TRBV7-2 with TRBJ1-1; D unresolved. Germline V gene lookup returns CDR1 SGHTA and CDR2 FQGNSA. This CDR3 comprises 15 residues. The V and J ends lost 7 bases and 1 base respectively, with 16 bases between them. CDR3 nucleotide sequence: TGTGCCAGCACCAGCCGCTGGATGGGGAACACTGAAGCTTTCTTT. Its translation: CASTSRWMGNTEAFF.

The table lists this clone with a few counts. The chain has TRBV9 and TRBJ2-1; unclear D gene. Germline CDR1 and CDR2: SGDLS and YYNGEE. The V end was cut by 3 bases, the J end by 7 bases, with 17 bases between. The CDR3 length is 15 residues. The CDR3 here is CASSARTEQGNEQFF. CDR3 DNA: TGTGCCAGCAGCGCCCGGACGGAGCAAGGAAATGAGCAGTTCTTC.

The chain recombines TRBV10-1 with TRBJ1-1; maybe TRBD1 (5 bases). Germline CDR1 is WNHNN and CDR2 is SYGVQD (reference sequence). The CDR3 is 11 residues long. V was trimmed by 8 bases and J by 9 bases, leaving 13 bases between them. Here the CDR3 DNA reads TGCGCCAGCGCAGGGACGGGAAAAGCTTTCTTT. Translating it yields CASAGTGKAFF.

V gene TRBV6-6 combines with J gene TRBJ1-6; D perhaps matches TRBD1 (5 bases). Per the germline V gene, CDR1 is MNHNY and CDR2 is SVGAGI (reference sequence). V lost 4 bases and J lost 4, with 11 bases in between. The CDR3 covers 15 residues. CDR3 bases: TGTGCCAGCAGTTGGGGGGAGAAGTATAATTCACCCCTCCACTTT. This sequence encodes CASSWGEKYNSPLHF.

This clone turned up a few times. The V gene is TRBV6-6, the J gene TRBJ1-2, with D perhaps TRBD1 (5 bases). Germline CDR1 reads MNHNY; CDR2 reads SVGAGI (reference sequence). Trimming left V 0 bases short and J 7 bases short, with 12 bases between. The CDR3 runs 14 residues. The CDR3 nucleotides read TGTGCCAGCAGTTACTCTGTGGCGGGGGGTGGCTACACCTTC. Amino acids: CASSYSVAGGGYTF.